This TCR beta chain is from a study of tumor-infiltrating lymphocytes in localized non-small cell lung cancer. From germline, CDR1 is LGHNA and CDR2 YSLEER. The V and J ends lost 4 bases and 3 bases respectively, with 9 bases between them. The CDR3 is 13 residues long. TCRdb keeps only in-frame clones here, not all; method: immunoSEQ multiplex PCR. The sample yields some 16,000 clones, about 45% seen once. This chain uses TRBV4-3 with TRBJ1-2; D is undetermined. The sample was lung tumor tissue. This sequence originates from a human donor with non-small cell lung cancer. The CDR3 spells CASSPGPDYGYTF. DNA for the CDR3: TGCGCCAGCAGCCCTGGACCTGACTATGGCTACACCTTC.